The 9 T cell receptor beta chains below all came from one sample that was sequenced in a study of T-cell reconstitution after alpha-beta-depleted transplantation in children. It was with unique molecular identifiers that the TCRbeta library was prepared. TCRdb analysed the PCR reads with MiXCR anew, one entry per CDR3 protein. The sample includes approximately 800,000 distinct CDR3 sequences, about 15% of them seen just once. Specimen: PBMCs, mostly from graft donor cells, collected 360 days after TCRalphabeta/CD19-depleted stem cell transplant. The source is a male patient under 18 who had a stem cell transplant for acute lymphoblastic leukemia, so the T cells may come from the graft donor.

This clonotype was observed a handful of times. The chain recombines TRBV6-1 with TRBJ2-1, with a possible D match to TRBD2 (6 bases). Germline assignment: CDR1 MNHNS and CDR2 SASEGT. The CDR3 has 15 amino acids. V lost 3 bases, J lost 5 bases, and 14 bases lay in between. CDR3 DNA: TGTGCCAGCAGTGACTGGGAGGACCCACACAATGAGCAGTTCTTC. Its protein is CASSDWEDPHNEQFF.

The chain employs TRBV2 and TRBJ2-3, with TRBD2 identical over 13 bases. The CDR3 consists of 13 residues. V trimming: 11 bases; J trimming: 14 bases; junction bases outside the gene matches: 13. CDR1 and CDR2 (germline): SNHLY, FYNNEI. The DNA of the CDR3 is TGTGCCTCCAAGGGACTAGCGGGACAAGATGGGTATTTT. It codes for CASKGLAGQDGYF. The complete variable domain, with remaining parts taken from reference TRBV2 and TRBJ2-3, reads EPEVTQTPSHQVTQMGQEVILRCVPISNHLYFYWYRQILGQKVEFLVSFYNNEISEKSEIFDDQFSVERPDGSNFTLKIRSTKLEDSAMYFCASKGLAGQDGYFGPGTRLTVL.

The chain uses TRBV27 and TRBJ2-5; 11 bases align to TRBD2. The trim removed 10 bases at V and 5 bases at J, leaving 12 bases unmatched. The CDR3 spans 15 residues. CDR1 MNHEY and CDR2 SMNVEV come from the germline V gene (reference sequence). CDR3 nucleotide sequence: TGTGCCACAACCTCTAGCGGGAGGAGGTCGGAGACCCAGTACTTC. Its translation: CATTSSGRRSETQYF.

The chain carries TRBV7-8 and TRBJ1-1; tentatively, D is TRBD1 (5 bases). Trimming pared 1 base from V and 1 base from J, leaving 10 bases between. CDR3 length: 15 amino acids. Germline lookup yields CDR1 SGHVS and CDR2 FQNEAQ. In nucleotides, the CDR3 is TGTGCCAGCAGCTTAGATCCTGACAGGAACACTGAAGCTTTCTTT. Translating gives CASSLDPDRNTEAFF.

This clonotype was found a few times. V gene TRBV5-5 combines with J gene TRBJ2-2, with unresolved D. The CDR3 has 16 amino acids. Germline CDR1 and CDR2: SGHKS and YYEKEE (reference sequence). The ends were cut back, 0 bases at V and 3 bases at J, with 12 bases in the middle. CDR3 region: CASSLVWSTYTGELFF. For the CDR3, the DNA is TGTGCCAGCAGCTTGGTGTGGAGCACCTACACCGGGGAGCTGTTTTTT.

The chain is built from TRBV7-3 and TRBJ2-5; unclear D gene. Trimming pared 5 bases from V and 8 bases from J, leaving 15 bases between. CDR1 SGHTA and CDR2 FQGTGA come from the germline V gene. This CDR3 is built from 13 residues. This CDR3 reads CASSLGPPETQYF. CDR3 bases: TGTGCCAGCAGCCTAGGCCCGCCCGAAACCCAGTACTTC.

This clonotype has a count of ten or more. J is TRBJ2-7 and V is TRBV5-1; D gene ambiguous. Deletions cut 0 bases from V and 6 bases from J, with 7 bases between. The germline gives CDR1 SGHRS, CDR2 YFSETQ. This CDR3 region has 12 residues. The CDR3 DNA reads TGCGCCAGCAGCTTGGAGGGATTCGAGCAGTACTTC. It specifies CASSLEGFEQYF.

J is TRBJ2-1 and V is TRBV5-1, with a weak D call TRBD2 (5 bases). CDR3 length: 16 amino acids. V lost 0 bases and J 2 bases, leaving 12 bases between the germline ends. CDR1 and CDR2 from the germline V gene are SGHRS and YFSETQ. CDR3 protein: CASSLVPGSAYNEQFF. The DNA for the CDR3 is TGCGCCAGCAGCTTGGTCCCTGGTAGCGCCTACAATGAGCAGTTCTTC.

This clonotype appeared a single time. The chain joins TRBV11-2 to TRBJ2-3; tentatively, D is TRBD2 (6 bases). The CDR3 consists of 17 residues. The germline V and J ends were trimmed by 0 bases and 7 bases, with 20 bases remaining between them. The V gene's germline CDR1 is SGHAT and CDR2 FQNNGV. CDR3 amino acids: CASSLDTPGLLHYTQYF. CDR3 DNA sequence: TGTGCCAGCAGCTTAGACACGCCGGGACTCCTCCACTATACGCAGTATTTT.